A single sample is the source of the 31 T cell receptor beta chains below, sequenced in a study of regulatory T cells in long-lasting Graves disease. Time point in this sample: newly diagnosed GD, antithyroid drugs for less than 3 months. After RNA was extracted from PBMCs, the TCR library was made from it. iRepertoire HTBI primers and Arm-PCR of CDR3 regions built TCR beta libraries. One entry per CDR3 protein results from TCRdb running MiXCR on the multiplex PCR reads. Of around 450,000 distinct CDR3 sequences listed, 15% to 20% are singletons. These same data were also listed under a study on T cells in Graves' hyperthyroidism and ophthalmopathy.

The starting material was peripheral blood mononuclear cells (PBMCs), obtained at new diagnosis, from a patient treated with antithyroid drugs. The receptors shown here come from a man aged 40-55 years with Graves disease.

The table lists this clonotype with many counts. CDR3 bases: TGCGCCAGCAGCTCCAATCAGATAAAGTCGTCCGAGCAGTACTTC. Translating gives CASSSNQIKSSEQYF. The V call is TRBV5-1, the J call TRBJ2-7; no reliable D call. V was shortened by 3 bases and J by 6 bases, with 19 bases between the two germline ends. There are 15 residues in the CDR3. Germline-derived CDR1 and CDR2 are SGHRS and YFSETQ.

This clonotype was detected ten times or more. This sequence joins TRBV7-2 and TRBJ2-1; D call uncertain. Germline-derived CDR1 and CDR2 are SGHTA and FQGNSA. V gave up 5 bases and J gave up 3 bases, with 14 bases separating them. The CDR3 spans 15 residues. CDR3 sequence: CASSPRPTGYNEQFF. CDR3 sequence (DNA): TGTGCCAGCAGCCCCCGTCCGACTGGCTACAATGAGCAGTTCTTC.

This clonotype was observed many times. The rearrangement uses TRBV28 and TRBJ2-6; D gene uncertain. Trimming pared 6 bases from V and 0 bases from J, leaving 9 bases between. This CDR3 has 15 amino acids. CDR1 is MDHEN, CDR2 SYDVKM, per germline. In DNA form, the CDR3 reads TGTGCCAGCAGCTCATTCTCCTCTGGGGCCAACGTCCTGACTTTC. Translating gives CASSSFSSGANVLTF.

The chain links TRBV6-2 or TRBV6-3 to TRBJ2-1, with D unclear. In germline, CDR1 is MNHEY, CDR2 SVGEGT. Deletions cut 7 bases from V and 7 bases from J, with 11 bases between. This CDR3 is 12 amino acids long. The CDR3 spells CASKSGLNEQFF. Written as DNA, the CDR3 is TGTGCCAGCAAATCAGGTCTGAATGAGCAGTTCTTC.

This clonotype was recorded many times. The V and J genes are TRBV20-1 and TRBJ2-3; 8 nucleotides line up with TRBD2. CDR1 and CDR2 from the germline V gene are DFQATT and SNEGSKA (reference sequence). With V trimmed by 4 bases and J by 1 base, 19 bases remained unmatched. CDR3 size: 19 residues. CDR3 protein: CSATGRRGARGRRTDTQYF. CDR3 bases: TGCAGTGCTACCGGGCGGCGGGGGGCGAGAGGGAGGCGCACAGATACGCAGTATTTT.

This clonotype was recorded at least ten times. The junction shows a germline mismatch at one end, possibly a read error. CDR3 sequence: CASKPIGTRLHLF. In DNA form, the CDR3 reads TGTGCCAGCAAACCTATCGGGACTCGATTACACCTTTTT. The rearrangement joins TRBV2 to TRBJ2-3; D possibly corresponds to TRBD2 (6 bases). The CDR3 is 13 residues long. Germline loops: CDR1 SNHLY, CDR2 FYNNEI.

The V call is TRBV12-3 or TRBV12-4, the J call TRBJ1-5; D is ambiguous. The CDR3 consists of 15 residues. V shed 6 bases and J shed 2 bases, with 14 bases lying between them. CDR3 region: CASSFNVGGNQPQHF. The CDR3 DNA sequence: TGTGCCAGCAGCTTTAACGTGGGCGGCAATCAGCCCCAGCATTTT.

This clonotype occurred many times. The CDR3 coding sequence is TGTGCCAGCCACCGGCTTGGAGTCCACGAGCAGTACTTC. As protein: CASHRLGVHEQYF. The chain couples TRBV5-6 to TRBJ2-7; D gene uncertain. V was shortened by 7 bases and J by 5 bases, with 16 bases between the two germline ends. The CDR3 has 13 amino acids. The germline CDR1 and CDR2 sequences are SGHDT and YYEEEE.

This clonotype was counted once. One end of the junction does not line up with germline, which may come from a read error. This chain connects TRBV30 to TRBJ1-2; TRBD1 is a possible D gene (6 bases). Germline loops: CDR1 GTSNPN, CDR2 SVGIG (reference sequence). The CDR3 has 17 residues. The CDR3 loop is CDWSPRVLIQGFYGYTF. CDR3 DNA sequence: TGTGACTGGAGTCCACGGGTCCTCATCCAGGGGTTTTATGGCTACACCTTC.

This clonotype appeared a few times. This chain links TRBV28 with TRBJ1-6, with TRBD1 as a possible D gene (5 bases). Germline V gene data show CDR1 as MDHEN and CDR2 as SYDVKM. CDR3 size: 18 residues. Trimming pared 3 bases from V and 7 bases from J, leaving 22 bases between. Here the CDR3 reads CASSFTFSREGWNSPLHF. The CDR3 bases are TGTGCCAGCAGTTTTACGTTCTCTAGGGAGGGGTGGAATTCACCCCTCCACTTT.

This clonotype was detected many times. The chain links TRBV12-3 or TRBV12-4 to TRBJ2-2; the D is unclear. Trimming cost V 5 bases and J 3 bases, with 16 bases left between them. The CDR3 is 16 residues long. The CDR3 region has the DNA TGTGCCAGCAGTCCTACCAAACCCCGGGACACCGGGGAGCTGTTTTTT. It is translated as CASSPTKPRDTGELFF.

V is TRBV7-6 and J is TRBJ2-1; TRBD2 matches at 12 bases. After removal of 5 bases from V and 4 bases from J, the junction contained 3 bases not matched to a gene. There are 15 residues in the CDR3. Germline values: CDR1 SGHVS, CDR2 FNYEAQ. DNA for the CDR3: TGTGCCAGCAGCGTACTAGCGGGGGGTTACAATGAGCAGTTCTTC. The encoded protein is CASSVLAGGYNEQFF.

This clonotype has a count of ten or more. This chain links TRBV27 with TRBJ2-7, with D uncertain. CDR3 size: 13 residues. Germline-derived CDR1 and CDR2 are MNHEY and SMNVEV (reference sequence). Trimming took off 3 bases at V and 2 bases at J, with 8 bases between the two ends. CDR3 protein: CASSLAWTYEQYF. The CDR3 nucleotides read TGTGCCAGCAGTTTGGCCTGGACCTACGAGCAGTACTTC.

This clonotype was recorded many times. The V gene is TRBV27, the J gene TRBJ2-2; D is unresolved. The V gene's germline CDR1 is MNHEY and CDR2 SMNVEV (reference sequence). The V end was cut by 5 bases, the J end by 6 bases, with 10 bases between. This CDR3 contains 13 residues. The CDR3 here is CASSPTSSGELFF. The CDR3 bases are TGTGCCAGCAGTCCCACATCCTCCGGGGAGCTGTTTTTT.

This clonotype was seen at least ten times. The chain combines TRBV20-1 with TRBJ2-7; the match to TRBD2 covers 9 bases. Looked up from germline, CDR1 is DFQATT and CDR2 is SNEGSKA (reference sequence). Trimming removed 0 bases from V and 4 bases from J; junction bases left unmatched: 10. CDR3 length: 16 residues. The CDR3, as DNA: TGCAGTGCTAGAGATCGCCTAGCGGGAATATTATACGAGCAGTACTTC. Its translation: CSARDRLAGILYEQYF.

The chain joins TRBV15 to TRBJ2-5, with 9 bases fitting TRBD1. V lost 6 bases and J lost 5; bases outside the gene matches: 7. Germline loops: CDR1 LNHNV, CDR2 YYDKDF (reference sequence). The CDR3 loop spans 14 amino acids. The CDR3 reads CATRGDRAGETQYF. In nucleotides, the CDR3 is TGTGCCACCAGGGGGGACAGGGCGGGGGAGACCCAGTACTTC.

This clonotype was detected many times. V usage is TRBV28 and J usage is TRBJ2-7, with 8 nucleotides matching TRBD1. This CDR3 comprises 18 residues. Trimming at V came to 3 bases and at J to 0 bases, leaving 13 bases not matched to a gene. Per germline, CDR1 MDHEN and CDR2 SYDVKM. CDR3 coding DNA: TGTGCCAGCAGTTTTATGGTTTTAGGACAGGGAGGCTCCTACGAGCAGTACTTC. This translates into CASSFMVLGQGGSYEQYF.

This clonotype was seen repeatedly, ten times or more. CDR3 DNA sequence: TGCGCCAGCAGCTTGCCCGGACTAGCGGGAGGACTAGAGCAGTACTTC. The encoded protein is CASSLPGLAGGLEQYF. The chain recombines TRBV5-1 with TRBJ2-7; TRBD2 agrees at 14 bases. Germline lookup yields CDR1 SGHRS and CDR2 YFSETQ. Unmatched junction bases numbered 7, after V lost 1 base and J lost 7 bases. The CDR3 runs to 16 residues.

This clonotype was recorded a few times. The chain combines TRBV15 with TRBJ2-1; 13 nucleotides align to TRBD2. Germline CDR1 LNHNV, CDR2 YYDKDF (reference sequence). The V gene end was trimmed by 3 bases and the J gene end by 7 bases; junction bases not matched to a gene: 3. CDR3 length equals 15 residues. DNA of the CDR3: TGTGCCACCAGCAGTCGACTAGCGGGAGGAAATGAGCAGTTCTTC. Translation gives CATSSRLAGGNEQFF.

This chain links TRBV24-1 with TRBJ2-1; 8 positions match TRBD2. Germline assignment: CDR1 KGHDR and CDR2 SFDVKD. There are 15 residues in the CDR3. After removal of 9 bases from V and 3 bases from J, the junction contained 9 bases not matched to a gene. The CDR3 coding sequence is TGTGCCACCGGATCCCGGACTAGCCGCTACAATGAGCAGTTCTTC. This encodes CATGSRTSRYNEQFF.

This clonotype was found many times. V usage is TRBV3-1 and J usage is TRBJ1-1, with D hard to call. From germline, CDR1 is LGHDT and CDR2 YNNKEL (reference sequence). With 1 base removed from V and 6 bases from J, the gap between germline ends came to 6 bases. The CDR3 totals 12 residues. CDR3 in amino acids: CASSQAYSEAFF. For the CDR3, the DNA is TGTGCCAGCAGCCAAGCGTACTCTGAAGCTTTCTTT.

This clonotype came up many times. The CDR3: CASSTGTDEQYF. CDR3 bases: TGTGCCAGCAGCACTGGGACGGACGAGCAGTACTTC. The chain employs TRBV2 and TRBJ2-7; D tentatively reads TRBD1 or TRBD2 (5 bases each). The CDR3 is 12 residues long. CDR1 SNHLY and CDR2 FYNNEI come from the germline V gene. V lost 6 bases and J 5 bases, leaving 11 bases between the germline ends.

With regard to this clonotype: This may stem from a read error, because a much larger clone lies one nucleotide away. This chain joins TRBV25-1 and TRBJ2-3, with 7 bases aligning to TRBD1. The J call is doubtful: the DNA matches TRBJ2-5 better. Germline V CDR1 and CDR2: MGHDK, SYGVNS. This CDR3 has 16 amino acids. CDR3 sequence reads: CASGPPRTGPRETQYF. CDR3 bases: TGTGCCAGTGGTCCCCCTAGGACAGGACCGAGGGAGACCCAGTACTTC.

This clonotype came up a few times. This rearrangement joins TRBV4-2 to TRBJ2-1, with unresolved D. Trimming took off 0 bases at V and 7 bases at J, with 19 bases between the two ends. CDR1 and CDR2 (germline): LGHNA, YNFKEQ. The CDR3 contains 17 residues. For the CDR3, the DNA is TGTGCCAGCAGCCAAGACCTTCCCCCCATGTCCGGGAATGAGCAGTTCTTC. This translates into CASSQDLPPMSGNEQFF.

This chain connects TRBV24-1 to TRBJ2-2, with 9 bases that match TRBD1. Looked up from germline, CDR1 is KGHDR and CDR2 is SFDVKD. This CDR3 is 17 amino acids long. J lost 4 bases, V lost 4 bases, and 9 bases had no gene match. As DNA, the CDR3 is TGTGCCACCAGTGACCTAGTACAGGGGGCGATCACCGGGGAGCTGTTTTTT. It yields the protein CATSDLVQGAITGELFF.

This clonotype was detected many times. The chain carries TRBV4-2 and TRBJ1-5, with 8 bases fitting TRBD1. This CDR3 spans 15 amino acids. CDR1 LGHNA and CDR2 YNFKEQ come from the germline V gene. The trim removed 1 base at V and 1 base at J, leaving 0 bases unmatched. The CDR3 coding sequence is TGTGCCAGCAGCCAAGGACAGGGGAGCAATCAGCCCCAGCATTTT. This codes for CASSQGQGSNQPQHF.

This clonotype was seen repeatedly, ten times or more. One end of the junction varies from germline; a read error may be responsible. The gene calls are TRBV11-2 and TRBJ2-5; D is unclear. From germline, CDR1 is SGHAT and CDR2 FQNNGV. CDR3 length: 15 residues. CDR3 bases: TGTGCCAGCAGCTCTCTAGATGACCCCCAAAAGACCCAGTACTTC. This codes for CASSSLDDPQKTQYF.

Ten or more counts support this clonotype. The gene calls are TRBV28 and TRBJ2-2; a possible D gene is TRBD1 (6 bases). In germline, CDR1 is MDHEN, CDR2 SYDVKM. The CDR3 has 16 amino acids. Trimming stripped 3 bases from V and 1 base from J, with 12 bases between. The CDR3 reads CASSFKGQLNTGELFF. CDR3 DNA sequence: TGTGCCAGCAGTTTTAAAGGACAGTTGAACACCGGGGAGCTGTTTTTT.

To note about this clonotype: The junction differs from germline at one of its ends, possibly a read error. J is TRBJ2-7 and V is TRBV11-2; no definite D call. The CDR3 extends over 16 amino acids. Germline CDR1 and CDR2: SGHAT and FQNNGV. CDR3 sequence: CASSQEPTGGSYEQYF. In DNA form, the CDR3 reads TGCGCCAGCAGCCAAGAGCCAACGGGCGGCTCCTACGAGCAGTACTTC.

This clonotype showed up many times. CDR3 region: CASSLEFSSIYEQYF. CDR3 coding DNA: TGTGCCAGCAGCTTAGAGTTCAGCTCTATCTACGAGCAGTACTTC. The chain employs TRBV7-8 and TRBJ2-7; D call uncertain. The CDR3 contains 15 residues. Germline values: CDR1 SGHVS, CDR2 FQNEAQ. Trimming took 1 base from V and 3 from J, leaving 13 bases between them. The complete variable domain, with remaining parts taken from reference TRBV7-8 and TRBJ2-7, reads GAGVSQSPRYKVAKRGQDVALRCDPISGHVSLFWYQQALGQGPEFLTYFQNEAQLDKSGLPSDRFFAERPEGSVSTLKIQRTQQEDSAVYLCASSLEFSSIYEQYFGPGTRLTVT.

As to this clonotype: With a much larger clone just one base away, this may be a read error. The rearrangement joins TRBV7-8 to TRBJ1-2; possible D gene TRBD1, 5 bases. Trimming pared 1 base from V and 4 bases from J, leaving 16 bases between. Germline V gives CDR1 SGHVS, CDR2 FQNEAQ. CDR3 size: 16 residues. The CDR3 DNA reads TGTGCCAGCAGCTTAGACTCGACAGCGTCCCCCTATGGCTACACCTTC. Protein product: CASSLDSTASPYGYTF.